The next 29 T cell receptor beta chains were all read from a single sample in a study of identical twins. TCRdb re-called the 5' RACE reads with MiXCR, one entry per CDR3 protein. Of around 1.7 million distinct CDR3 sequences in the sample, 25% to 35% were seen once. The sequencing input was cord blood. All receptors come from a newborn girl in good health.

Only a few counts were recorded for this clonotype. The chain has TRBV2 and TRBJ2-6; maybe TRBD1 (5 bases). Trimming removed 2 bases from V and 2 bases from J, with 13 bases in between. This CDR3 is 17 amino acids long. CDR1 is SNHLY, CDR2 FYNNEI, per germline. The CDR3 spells CASSELRVGTGANVLTF. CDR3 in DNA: TGTGCCAGCAGTGAACTCAGGGTTGGGACTGGGGCCAACGTCCTGACTTTC.

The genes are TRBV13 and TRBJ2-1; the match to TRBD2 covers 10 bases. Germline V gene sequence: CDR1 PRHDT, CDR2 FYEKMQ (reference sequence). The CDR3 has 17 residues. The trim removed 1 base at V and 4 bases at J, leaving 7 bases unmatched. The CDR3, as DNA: TGTGCCAGCAGCTTAGACCTAGCGGGAGAGGGGTACAATGAGCAGTTCTTC. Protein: CASSLDLAGEGYNEQFF.

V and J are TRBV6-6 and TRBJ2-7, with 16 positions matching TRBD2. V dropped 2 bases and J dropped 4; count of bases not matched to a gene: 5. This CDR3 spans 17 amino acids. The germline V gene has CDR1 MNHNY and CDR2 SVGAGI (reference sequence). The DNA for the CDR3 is TGTGCCAGCAGTTACGGGGGACTAGCGGGAGGGACTTACGAGCAGTACTTC. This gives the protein CASSYGGLAGGTYEQYF.

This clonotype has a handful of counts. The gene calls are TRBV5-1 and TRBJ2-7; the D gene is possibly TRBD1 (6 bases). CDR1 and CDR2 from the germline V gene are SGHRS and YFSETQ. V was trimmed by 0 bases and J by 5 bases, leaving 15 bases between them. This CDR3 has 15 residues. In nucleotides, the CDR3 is TGCGCCAGCAGCTTGGACCCAGGGGCAGAGAACGAGCAGTACTTC. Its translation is CASSLDPGAENEQYF.

CDR3 bases: TGTGCCAGCAGCTGGACAGTCCCTCACTACGAGCAGTACTTC. Residues: CASSWTVPHYEQYF. This chain joins TRBV11-2 and TRBJ2-5, with a possible D match to TRBD1 (6 bases). The DNA end is more similar to TRBJ2-7, so the J call may be wrong. Germline CDR1 reads SGHAT; CDR2 reads FQNNGV. The CDR3 loop spans 14 amino acids.

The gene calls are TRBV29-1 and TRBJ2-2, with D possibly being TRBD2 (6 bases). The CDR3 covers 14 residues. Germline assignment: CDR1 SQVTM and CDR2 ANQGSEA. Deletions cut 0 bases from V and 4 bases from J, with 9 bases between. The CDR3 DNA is TGCAGCGTTGAAGATCGGAGGGGCACCGGGGAGCTGTTTTTT. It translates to CSVEDRRGTGELFF.

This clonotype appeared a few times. CDR3 sequence reads: CASSVYSGRTYEQYF. The CDR3 coding sequence is TGTGCCAGCAGTGTTTATAGCGGGAGAACCTACGAGCAGTACTTC. This chain connects TRBV6-1 to TRBJ2-5; 9 bases agree with TRBD2. The J call may be in error: the DNA end matches TRBJ2-7 better. The germline V gene encodes CDR1 MNHNS and CDR2 SASEGT. The CDR3 extends over 15 amino acids.

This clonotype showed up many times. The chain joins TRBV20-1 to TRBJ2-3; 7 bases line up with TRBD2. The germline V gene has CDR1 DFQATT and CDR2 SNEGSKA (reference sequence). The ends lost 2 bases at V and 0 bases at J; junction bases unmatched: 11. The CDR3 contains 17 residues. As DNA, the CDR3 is TGCAGTGCTAGACCACCACTAGCGAGCTTTAGCACAGATACGCAGTATTTT. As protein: CSARPPLASFSTDTQYF.

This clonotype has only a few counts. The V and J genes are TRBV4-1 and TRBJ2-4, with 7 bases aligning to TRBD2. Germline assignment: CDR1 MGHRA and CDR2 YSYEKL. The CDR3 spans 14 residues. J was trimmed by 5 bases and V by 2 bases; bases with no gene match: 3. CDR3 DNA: TGCGCCAGCAGCCAAAGGACTAGGGAAAACATTCAGTACTTC. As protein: CASSQRTRENIQYF.

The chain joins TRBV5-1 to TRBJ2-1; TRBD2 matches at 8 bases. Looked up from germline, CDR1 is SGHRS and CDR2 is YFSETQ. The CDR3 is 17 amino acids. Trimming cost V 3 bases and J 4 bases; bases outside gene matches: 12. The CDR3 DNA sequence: TGCGCCAGCAGCTCGGTCACGACTAGCGTTACTTACAATGAGCAGTTCTTC. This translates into CASSSVTTSVTYNEQFF.

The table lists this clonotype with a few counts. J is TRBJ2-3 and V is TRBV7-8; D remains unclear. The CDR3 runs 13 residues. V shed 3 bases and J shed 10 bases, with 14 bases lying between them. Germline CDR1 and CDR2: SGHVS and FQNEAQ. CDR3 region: CASSFLDAWAQYF. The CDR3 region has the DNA TGTGCCAGCAGCTTCTTGGACGCGTGGGCGCAGTATTTT.

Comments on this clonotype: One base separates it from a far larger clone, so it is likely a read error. The CDR3 region is CAGSPGSNYGYTF. Here the CDR3 DNA reads TGTGCCGGCTCACCGGGATCCAACTATGGCTACACCTTC. The rearrangement uses TRBV18 and TRBJ1-2; no clear D. The CDR3 sequence is 13 residues long. Germline CDR1 and CDR2: KGHSH and LQKENI.

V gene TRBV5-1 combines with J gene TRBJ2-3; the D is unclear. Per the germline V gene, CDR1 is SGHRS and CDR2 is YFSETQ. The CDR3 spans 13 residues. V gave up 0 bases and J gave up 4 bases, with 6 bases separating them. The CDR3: CASSLDGSDTQYF. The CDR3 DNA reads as TGCGCCAGCAGCTTGGATGGCTCAGATACGCAGTATTTT.

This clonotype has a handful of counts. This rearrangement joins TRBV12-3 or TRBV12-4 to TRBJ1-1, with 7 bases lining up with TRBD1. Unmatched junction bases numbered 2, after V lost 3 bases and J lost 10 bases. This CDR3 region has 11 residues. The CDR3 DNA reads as TGTGCCAGCAGTTTCAGGGGGGGAGCTTTCTTT. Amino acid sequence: CASSFRGGAFF.

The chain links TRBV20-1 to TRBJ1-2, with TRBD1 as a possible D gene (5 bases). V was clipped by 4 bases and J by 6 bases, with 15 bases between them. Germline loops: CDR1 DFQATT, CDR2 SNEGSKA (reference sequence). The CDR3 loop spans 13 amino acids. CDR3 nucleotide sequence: TGCAGTGCTATTCGGACGGACAACGATGGCTACACCTTC. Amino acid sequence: CSAIRTDNDGYTF.

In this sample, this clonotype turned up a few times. The CDR3 region is CAPYPGADKICNEQYF. Written as DNA, the CDR3 is TGTGCCCCCTATCCAGGCGCCGACAAAATTTGCAATGAGCAGTACTTC. The V call is TRBV6-5, the J call TRBJ2-5; D uncertain. The CDR3 is made up of 16 amino acids. The V end lost 11 bases, the J end lost 11 bases, and 33 bases lay between the germline ends. The germline gives CDR1 MNHEY, CDR2 SVGAGI.

The CDR3 DNA sequence: TGTGCCAGCAGCTTAGAATTTGGGGGTGAGCAGTTCTTC. Translated: CASSLEFGGEQFF. The J gene is TRBJ2-1, the V gene TRBV11-2, with D tentatively TRBD1 or TRBD2 (5 bases each). The CDR3 is 13 amino acids. Deletions cut 0 bases from V and 9 bases from J, with 9 bases between. In germline, CDR1 is SGHAT, CDR2 FQNNGV.

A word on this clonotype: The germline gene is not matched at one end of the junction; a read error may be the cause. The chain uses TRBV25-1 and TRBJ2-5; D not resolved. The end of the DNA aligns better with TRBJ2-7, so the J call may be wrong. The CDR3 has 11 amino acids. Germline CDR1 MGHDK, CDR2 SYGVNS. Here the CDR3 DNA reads TGTGCCGGCAGTCCAAGAAACGAGCAGTACTTC. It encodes CAGSPRNEQYF.

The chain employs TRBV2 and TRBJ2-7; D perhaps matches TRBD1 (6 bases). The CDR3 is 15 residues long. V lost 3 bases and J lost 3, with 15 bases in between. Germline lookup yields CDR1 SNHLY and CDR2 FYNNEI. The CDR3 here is CASSDRVQGLYEQYF. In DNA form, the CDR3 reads TGTGCCAGCAGTGATAGAGTACAGGGCCTCTACGAGCAGTACTTC.

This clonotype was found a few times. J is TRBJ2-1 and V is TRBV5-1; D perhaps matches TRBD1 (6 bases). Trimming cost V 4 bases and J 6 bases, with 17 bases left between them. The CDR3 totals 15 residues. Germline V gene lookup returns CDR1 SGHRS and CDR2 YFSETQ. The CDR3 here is CASSLTTGYGNEQFF. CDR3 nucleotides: TGCGCCAGCAGCCTCACAACAGGGTACGGCAATGAGCAGTTCTTC.

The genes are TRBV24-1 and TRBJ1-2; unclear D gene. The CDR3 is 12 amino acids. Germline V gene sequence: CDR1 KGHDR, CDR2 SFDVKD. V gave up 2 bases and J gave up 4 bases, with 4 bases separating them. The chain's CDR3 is CATSDYVYGYTF. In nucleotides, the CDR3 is TGTGCCACCAGTGATTACGTCTATGGCTACACCTTC.

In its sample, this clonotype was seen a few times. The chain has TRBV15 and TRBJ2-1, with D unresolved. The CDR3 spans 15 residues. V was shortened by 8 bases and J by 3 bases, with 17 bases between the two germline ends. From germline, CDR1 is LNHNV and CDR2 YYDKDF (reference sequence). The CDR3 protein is CATLPRLVVYNEQFF. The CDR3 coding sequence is TGTGCCACCCTACCTAGGCTAGTTGTCTACAATGAGCAGTTCTTC.

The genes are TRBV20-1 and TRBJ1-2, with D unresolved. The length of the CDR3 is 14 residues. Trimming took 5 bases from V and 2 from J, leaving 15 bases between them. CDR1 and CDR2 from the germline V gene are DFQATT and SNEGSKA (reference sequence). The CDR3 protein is CSAETSVLNYGYTF. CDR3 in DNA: TGCAGTGCTGAGACCTCAGTCCTAAACTATGGCTACACCTTC.

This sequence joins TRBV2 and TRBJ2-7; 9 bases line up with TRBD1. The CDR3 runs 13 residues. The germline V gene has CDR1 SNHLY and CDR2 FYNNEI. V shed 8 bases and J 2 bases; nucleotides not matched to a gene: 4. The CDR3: CASGTGLTYEQYF. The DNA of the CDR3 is TGTGCCAGCGGGACAGGGTTGACCTACGAGCAGTACTTC.

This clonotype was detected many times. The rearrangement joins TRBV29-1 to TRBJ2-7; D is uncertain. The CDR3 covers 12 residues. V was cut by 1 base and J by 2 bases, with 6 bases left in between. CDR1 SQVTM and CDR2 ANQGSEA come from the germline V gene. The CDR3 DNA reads TGCAGCGTTGAAGGTGCGACCTACGAGCAGTACTTC. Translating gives CSVEGATYEQYF.

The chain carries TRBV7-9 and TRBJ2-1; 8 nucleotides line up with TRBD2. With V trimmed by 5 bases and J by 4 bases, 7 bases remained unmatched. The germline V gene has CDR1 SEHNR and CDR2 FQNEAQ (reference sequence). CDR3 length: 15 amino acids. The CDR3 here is CASSPLGLGYNEQFF. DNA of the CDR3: TGTGCCAGCAGCCCGCTGGGACTAGGGTACAATGAGCAGTTCTTC.

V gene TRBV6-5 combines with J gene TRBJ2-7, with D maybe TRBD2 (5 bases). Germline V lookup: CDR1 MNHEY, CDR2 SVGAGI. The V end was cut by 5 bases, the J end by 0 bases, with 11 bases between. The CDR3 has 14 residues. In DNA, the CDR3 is TGTGCCAGCAGTAGGGAGACGGTCTCCTACGAGCAGTACTTC. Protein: CASSRETVSYEQYF.

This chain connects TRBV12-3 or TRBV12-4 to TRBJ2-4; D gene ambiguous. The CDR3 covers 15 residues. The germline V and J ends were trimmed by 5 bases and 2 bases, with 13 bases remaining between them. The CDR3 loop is CASSASGPTKNIQYF. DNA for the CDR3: TGTGCCAGCAGTGCCTCCGGGCCGACCAAAAACATTCAGTACTTC.

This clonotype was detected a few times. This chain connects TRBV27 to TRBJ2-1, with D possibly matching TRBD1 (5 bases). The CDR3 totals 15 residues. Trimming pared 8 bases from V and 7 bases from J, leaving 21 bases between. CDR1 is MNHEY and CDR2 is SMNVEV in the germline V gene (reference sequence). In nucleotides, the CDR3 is TGTGCCAGCCTCGCCCCAGACAGACCCGGGAATGAGCAGTTCTTC. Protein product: CASLAPDRPGNEQFF.